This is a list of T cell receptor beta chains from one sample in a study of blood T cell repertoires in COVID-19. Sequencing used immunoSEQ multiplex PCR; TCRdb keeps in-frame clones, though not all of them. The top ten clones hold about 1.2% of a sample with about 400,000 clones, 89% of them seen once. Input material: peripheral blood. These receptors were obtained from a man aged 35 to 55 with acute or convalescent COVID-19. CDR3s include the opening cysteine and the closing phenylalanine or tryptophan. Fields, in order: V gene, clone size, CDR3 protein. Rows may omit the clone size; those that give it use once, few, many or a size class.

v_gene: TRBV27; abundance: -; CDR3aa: CASSFQRTSGSTDTQYF
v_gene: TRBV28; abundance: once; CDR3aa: CASSRDRGRRGPQPQHF
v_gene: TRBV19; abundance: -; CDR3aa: CASAPGGTYNEQFF
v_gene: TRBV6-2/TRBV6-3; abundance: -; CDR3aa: CASSRDRGNTEAFF
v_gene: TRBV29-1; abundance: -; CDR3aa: CSVTSWTGAEDTQYF
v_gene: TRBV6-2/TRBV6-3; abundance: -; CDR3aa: CASSYYGDRPYEQYF
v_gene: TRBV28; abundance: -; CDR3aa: CASSLNRAHQEAFF
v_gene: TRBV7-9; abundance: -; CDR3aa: CASSFQRTALRGQETQYF
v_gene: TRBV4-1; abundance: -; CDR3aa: CASSQDEPGRQPQHF
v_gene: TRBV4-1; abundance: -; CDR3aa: CASSHKSGRRGDEQYF
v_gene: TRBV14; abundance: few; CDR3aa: CASSPLLDGNNEQFF
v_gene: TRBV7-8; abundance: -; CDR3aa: CASSSRTVQVGQGYTF
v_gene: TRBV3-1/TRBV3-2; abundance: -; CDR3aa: CASSQELSGQRNTIYF
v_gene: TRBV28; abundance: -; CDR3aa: CASESPGITYGYTF
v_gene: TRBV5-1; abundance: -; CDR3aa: CASSLDGQGAYGYTF
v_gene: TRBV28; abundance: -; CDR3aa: CASTPPRDYGYTF
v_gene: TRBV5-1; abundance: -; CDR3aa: CASSGISVGGTGELFF
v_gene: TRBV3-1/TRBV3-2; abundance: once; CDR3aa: CASSPRIASGAYEQYF
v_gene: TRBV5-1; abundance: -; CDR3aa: CASSLLFIGSGGTEAFF
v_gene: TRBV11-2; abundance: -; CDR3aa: CASSHGYREQYF
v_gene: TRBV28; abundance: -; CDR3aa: CASSFPGSKTSASGNTIYF
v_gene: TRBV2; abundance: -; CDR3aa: CASSEARLPQHF
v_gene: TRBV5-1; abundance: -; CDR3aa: CASSTGLANSGANVLTF
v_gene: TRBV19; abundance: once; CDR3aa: CASTVGRFSGELFF
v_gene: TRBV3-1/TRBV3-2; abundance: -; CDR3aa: CASSLDRGGYTF
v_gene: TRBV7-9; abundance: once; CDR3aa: CASSLQGQRTETQYF
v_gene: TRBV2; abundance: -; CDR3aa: CASKTPGQEKGELFF
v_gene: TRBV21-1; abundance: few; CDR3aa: CASSKVAPNQCGYTF
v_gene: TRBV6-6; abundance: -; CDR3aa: CASSDTGTYGYTF
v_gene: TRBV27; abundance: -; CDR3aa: CASSWALATGELFF
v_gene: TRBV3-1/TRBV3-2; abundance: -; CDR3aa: CASSPYRGQNYGYTF
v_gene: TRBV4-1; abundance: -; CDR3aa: CASSQYRGNQPQHF